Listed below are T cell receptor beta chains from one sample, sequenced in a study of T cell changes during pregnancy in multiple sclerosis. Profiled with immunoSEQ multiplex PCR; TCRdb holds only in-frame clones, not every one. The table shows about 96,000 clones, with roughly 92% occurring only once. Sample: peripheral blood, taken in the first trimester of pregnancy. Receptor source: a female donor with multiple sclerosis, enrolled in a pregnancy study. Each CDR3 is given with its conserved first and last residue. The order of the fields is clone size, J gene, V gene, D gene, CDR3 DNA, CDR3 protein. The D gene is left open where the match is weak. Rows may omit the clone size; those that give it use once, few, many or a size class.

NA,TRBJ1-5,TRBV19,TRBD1,TGTGCCAGTAGTATGGTAACAGGGGTTCAGCCCCAGCATTTT,CASSMVTGVQPQHF
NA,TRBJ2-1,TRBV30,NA,TGTGCCCGTAAGGGGGCTAGCGTTGATGAGCAGTTCTTC,CARKGASVDEQFF
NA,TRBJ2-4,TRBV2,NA,TGTGCCAGCAGTGAAATGGACTCCCTCAGGTACTTC,CASSEMDSLRYF
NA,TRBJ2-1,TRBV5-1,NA,TGCGCCAGCAGCTCTCGACAGCAATCCTACAATGAGCAGTTCTTC,CASSSRQQSYNEQFF
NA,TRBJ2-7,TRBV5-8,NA,TGTGCCAGCAGCTTGGTGTCAGGGTCTCGCTACGAGCAGTACTTC,CASSLVSGSRYEQYF
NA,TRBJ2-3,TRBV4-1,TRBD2,TGCGCCAGCAGCCAACTAGCGGTTAACACAGATACGCAGTATTTT,CASSQLAVNTDTQYF
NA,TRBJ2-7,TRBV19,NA,TGTGCCAGTAGTATAGCTGCTCACGGCGAGCAGTACTTC,CASSIAAHGEQYF
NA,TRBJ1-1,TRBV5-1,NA,TGCGCCAGCAGCTCCCGGGTAGGAGAGTCCACTGAAGCTTTCTTT,CASSSRVGESTEAFF
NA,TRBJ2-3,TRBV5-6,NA,TGTGCCAGCAGTAGGGGGAGGGCAGATACGCAGTATTTT,CASSRGRADTQYF
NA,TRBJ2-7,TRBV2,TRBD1,TGTGCCAGTGGAGACAGGGGGCGTTACGAGCAGTACTTC,CASGDRGRYEQYF
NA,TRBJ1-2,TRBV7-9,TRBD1,TGTGCCAGCAGCCTTGGGACAGGGAACTATGGCTACACCTTC,CASSLGTGNYGYTF
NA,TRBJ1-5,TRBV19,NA,TGTGCCAGTAGTATGGACAGTTACAATCAGCCCCAGCATTTT,CASSMDSYNQPQHF
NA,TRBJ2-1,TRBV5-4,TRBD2,TGTGCCAGCAGCTTGGCAAGCGGGAGGACGGATGAGCAGTTCTTC,CASSLASGRTDEQFF
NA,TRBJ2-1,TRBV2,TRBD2,TGTGCCAGCAAGGGCGGGAGGGCCGATAATGAGCAGTTCTTC,CASKGGRADNEQFF
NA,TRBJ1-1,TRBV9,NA,TGTGCCAGCAGACCGCCCGGGAGCGCCGGGAACACTGAAGCTTTCTTT,CASRPPGSAGNTEAFF
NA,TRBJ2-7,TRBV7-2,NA,TGTGCCAGCAGGGGTAGGGGCTACGAGCAGTACTTC,CASRGRGYEQYF
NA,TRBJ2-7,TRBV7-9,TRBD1,TGTGCCAGCAGCTTAGGGGACAGTATCTCCTACGAGCAGTACTTC,CASSLGDSISYEQYF
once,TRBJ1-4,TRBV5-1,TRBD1,TGCGCCAGCAGCTTGGGGGCAGGGGGCGCGAATGAAAAACTGTTTTTT,CASSLGAGGANEKLFF
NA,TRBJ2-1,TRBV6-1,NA,TGTGCCAGCAGTGAAGGACTAGGTTCAGATGAGCAGTTCTTC,CASSEGLGSDEQFF
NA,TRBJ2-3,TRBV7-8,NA,TGTGCCAGCTCCGGGGGACCCCCCACAGATACGCAGTATTTT,CASSGGPPTDTQYF
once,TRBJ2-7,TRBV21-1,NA,TGTGCCAGCAGCCAAAAACGGACTCCCCCCTACGAGCAGTACTTC,CASSQKRTPPYEQYF
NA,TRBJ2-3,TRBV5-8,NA,TGTGCCAGCAGCTTGTACTTTACTAGCACAGATACGCAGTATTTT,CASSLYFTSTDTQYF